The source of this TCR beta chain is a study of T cells in localized non-small cell lung cancer. Germline CDR1 reads ENHRY; CDR2 reads SYGVKD. The V end lost 5 bases, the J end lost 5 bases, and 13 bases lay between the germline ends. This CDR3 comprises 14 residues. Measured with immunoSEQ multiplex PCR; TCRdb has only the in-frame clones, and not every one. The sample shows some 56,000 clones, about nine tenths of them seen only once. Comments on this clone: The antigen is undetermined.

General study points: Uninvolved neighboring lung showed the greatest T cell clonality, exceeding tumor. Sequencing covered just one tumor region, so heterogeneity cannot be ruled out.

This chain connects TRBV10-3 to TRBJ1-5; D not resolved. This receptor was obtained from a woman aged 35-75 years with stage I lung adenocarcinoma. Sequencing was performed on peripheral blood, taken before any cancer treatment. The CDR3 region is CAISIRVTDQPQHF. CDR3 DNA: TGTGCCATCAGTATACGGGTTACGGATCAGCCCCAGCATTTT.